Presented here are 10 T cell receptor beta chains from one specimen sequenced in a study of blood T cell repertoires in COVID-19. Repertoires were generated with immunoSEQ multiplex PCR, while TCRdb's copy carries only in-frame clones and drops some. The top ten hold approximately 1.5% of the sample, which has just over 90,000 clones, under 90% seen once. Sequencing input: peripheral blood. The receptors were sampled from a human donor with active COVID-19. The donor label of this sample is uncertain.

V gene TRBV6-2 or TRBV6-3 combines with J gene TRBJ1-1, with D unclear. Germline CDR1 reads MNHEY; CDR2 reads SVGEGT. The CDR3 spans 14 residues. With 7 bases removed from V and 2 bases from J, the gap between germline ends came to 14 bases. The CDR3 DNA follows: TGTGCCAGCACCCCCGCGTTGGTTAACACTGAAGCTTTCTTT. It is translated as CASTPALVNTEAFF.

V usage is TRBV11-3 and J usage is TRBJ2-2, with TRBD2 matching 8 bases. CDR1 and CDR2 from the germline V gene are SGHNT and YENEEA. Unmatched junction bases numbered 9, after V lost 3 bases and J lost 3 bases. CDR3 length: 17 residues. CDR3 sequence: CASSFGRGGQDTGELFF. For the CDR3, the DNA is TGTGCCAGCAGCTTCGGTCGCGGGGGGCAGGACACCGGGGAGCTGTTTTTT.

This chain links TRBV7-2 with TRBJ1-6; 7 bases line up with TRBD1. The V gene's germline CDR1 is SGHTA and CDR2 FQGNSA. The CDR3 contains 15 residues. Losses at the gene ends were 1 base for V and 7 bases for J; bases not matched to a gene: 4. The CDR3 here is CASSLVGTVNSPLHF. Here the CDR3 DNA reads TGTGCCAGCAGCTTAGTAGGGACAGTGAATTCACCCCTCCACTTT.

Here the CDR3 reads CASSRTGGFREQYF. The CDR3 coding sequence is TGTGCCAGCAGCAGGACAGGGGGCTTTAGGGAGCAGTACTTC. This chain connects TRBV5-4 to TRBJ2-7; TRBD1 aligns across 11 bases. The V gene end was trimmed by 4 bases and the J gene end by 7 bases; junction bases not matched to a gene: 7. The CDR3 sequence is 14 residues long. Germline CDR1 and CDR2: SGHNT and YYREEE (reference sequence).

This chain uses TRBV5-4 with TRBJ2-5; TRBD2 is a possible D gene (6 bases). CDR3 length equals 15 residues. The V and J ends lost 4 bases and 5 bases respectively, with 18 bases between them. Germline CDR1 reads SGHNT; CDR2 reads YYREEE (reference sequence). The CDR3 DNA reads as TGTGCCAGCAGCCCAGGAGGGCCCGAGGAGGAGACCCAGTACTTC. Translating gives CASSPGGPEEETQYF.

The genes are TRBV19 and TRBJ1-2; no definite D call. This CDR3 region has 13 residues. Trimming pared 3 bases from V and 3 bases from J, leaving 8 bases between. CDR1 is LNHDA and CDR2 is SQIVND in the germline V gene (reference sequence). The CDR3, as DNA: TGTGCCAGTAGTATCGGTGCGGACTATGGCTACACCTTC. Protein: CASSIGADYGYTF.

This chain links TRBV6-5 with TRBJ1-1; the D gene is possibly TRBD1 (6 bases). Germline loops: CDR1 MNHEY, CDR2 SVGAGI. V lost 6 bases, J lost 3 bases, and 17 bases lay in between. The CDR3 sequence is 15 residues long. The CDR3 region is CASRPEPGVYTEAFF. In DNA, the CDR3 is TGTGCCAGCAGACCCGAACCAGGGGTTTACACTGAAGCTTTCTTT.

The V gene is TRBV5-1, the J gene TRBJ1-2; D remains unclear. The CDR3 loop spans 16 amino acids. Trimming took 1 base from V and 1 from J, leaving 14 bases between them. Germline CDR1 SGHRS, CDR2 YFSETQ. The CDR3 spells CASSLTPSSFNYGYTF. The CDR3 nucleotides read TGCGCCAGCAGCTTGACCCCTTCCAGTTTTAACTATGGCTACACCTTC.

The chain combines TRBV7-2 with TRBJ2-2; 10 bases map to TRBD2. Germline-derived CDR1 and CDR2 are SGHTA and FQGNSA. With V trimmed by 4 bases and J by 6 bases, 8 bases remained unmatched. CDR3 length: 16 residues. In DNA form, the CDR3 reads TGTGCCAGCAGCTCCCAAAGCGGGGGGGTCCCCGGGGAGCTGTTTTTT. It encodes CASSSQSGGVPGELFF.

This sequence joins TRBV6-5 and TRBJ1-1, with a tentative D call TRBD1 (6 bases). The CDR3 has 14 amino acids. V was pared by 6 bases and J by 4 bases, with 15 bases between. Germline V gene sequence: CDR1 MNHEY, CDR2 SVGAGI. This CDR3 reads CASSNTRGGTEAFF. CDR3 bases: TGTGCCAGCAGCAACACTCGAGGGGGCACTGAAGCTTTCTTT.